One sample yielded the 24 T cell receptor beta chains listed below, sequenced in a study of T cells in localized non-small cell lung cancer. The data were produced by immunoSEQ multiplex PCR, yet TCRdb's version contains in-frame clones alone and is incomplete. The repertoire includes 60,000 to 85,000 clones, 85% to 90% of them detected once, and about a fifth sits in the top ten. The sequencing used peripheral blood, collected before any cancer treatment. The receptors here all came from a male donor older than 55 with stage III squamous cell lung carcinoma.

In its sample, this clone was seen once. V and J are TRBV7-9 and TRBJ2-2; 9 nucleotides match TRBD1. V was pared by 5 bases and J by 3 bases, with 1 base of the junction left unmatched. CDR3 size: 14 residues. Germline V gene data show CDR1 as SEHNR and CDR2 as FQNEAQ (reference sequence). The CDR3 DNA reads TGTGCCAGCAGCCGACAGGGGGACACCGGGGAGCTGTTTTTT. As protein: CASSRQGDTGELFF.

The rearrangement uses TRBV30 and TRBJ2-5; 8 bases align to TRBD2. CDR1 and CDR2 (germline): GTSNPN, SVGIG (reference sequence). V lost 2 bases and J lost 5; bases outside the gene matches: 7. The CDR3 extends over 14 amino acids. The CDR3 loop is CAWSLRGADETQYF. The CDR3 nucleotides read TGTGCCTGGAGTTTGCGGGGGGCCGACGAGACCCAGTACTTC.

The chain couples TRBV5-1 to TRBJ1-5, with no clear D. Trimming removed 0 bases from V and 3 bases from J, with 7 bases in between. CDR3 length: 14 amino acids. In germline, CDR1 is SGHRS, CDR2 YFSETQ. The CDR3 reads CASSLAGSNQPQHF. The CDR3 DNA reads TGCGCCAGCAGCTTGGCGGGGTCCAATCAGCCCCAGCATTTT.

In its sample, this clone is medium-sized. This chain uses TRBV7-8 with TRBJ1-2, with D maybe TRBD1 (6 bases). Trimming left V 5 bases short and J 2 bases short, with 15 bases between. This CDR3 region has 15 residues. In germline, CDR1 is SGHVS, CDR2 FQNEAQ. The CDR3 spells CASSPPNRANYGYTF. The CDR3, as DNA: TGTGCCAGCAGCCCCCCGAACAGGGCCAACTATGGCTACACCTTC.

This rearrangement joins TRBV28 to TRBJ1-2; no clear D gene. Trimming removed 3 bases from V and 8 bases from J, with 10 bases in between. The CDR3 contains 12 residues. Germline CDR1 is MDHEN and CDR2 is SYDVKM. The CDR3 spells CASSLEVWGYTF. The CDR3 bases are TGTGCCAGCAGTTTGGAAGTCTGGGGCTACACCTTC.

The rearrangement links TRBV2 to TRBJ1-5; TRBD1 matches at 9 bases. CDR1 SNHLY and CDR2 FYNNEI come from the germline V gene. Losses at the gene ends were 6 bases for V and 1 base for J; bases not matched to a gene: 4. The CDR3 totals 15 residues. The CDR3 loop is CASSPGTGSNQPQHF. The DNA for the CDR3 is TGTGCCAGCAGCCCCGGGACAGGGAGCAATCAGCCCCAGCATTTT.

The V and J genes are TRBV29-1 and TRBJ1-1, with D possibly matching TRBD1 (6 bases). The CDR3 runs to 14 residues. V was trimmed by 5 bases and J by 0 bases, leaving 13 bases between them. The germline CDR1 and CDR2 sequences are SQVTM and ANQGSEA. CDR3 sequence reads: CSVLGRGLNTEAFF. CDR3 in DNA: TGCAGCGTTTTGGGCAGGGGATTGAACACTGAAGCTTTCTTT.

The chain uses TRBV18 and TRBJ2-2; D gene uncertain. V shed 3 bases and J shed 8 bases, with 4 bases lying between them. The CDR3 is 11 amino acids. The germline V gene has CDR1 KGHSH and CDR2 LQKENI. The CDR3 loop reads CASSPSGELFF. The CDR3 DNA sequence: TGTGCCAGCTCACCGAGTGGGGAGCTGTTTTTT.

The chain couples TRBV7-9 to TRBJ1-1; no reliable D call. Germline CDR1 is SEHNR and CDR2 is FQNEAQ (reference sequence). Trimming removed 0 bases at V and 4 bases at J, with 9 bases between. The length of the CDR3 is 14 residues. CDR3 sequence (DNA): TGTGCCAGCAGCTTAGCGCTTATTGGCACTGAAGCTTTCTTT. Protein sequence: CASSLALIGTEAFF.

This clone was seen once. CDR3 in DNA: TGTGCCAGCAGCCGAGGGGGCTCAAATCAGCCCCAGCATTTT. It yields the protein CASSRGGSNQPQHF. The chain uses TRBV27 and TRBJ1-5; 7 positions match TRBD1. CDR3 length equals 14 residues. The junction had 6 bases not matched to a gene; V was cut back by 6 bases and J by 4 bases. Germline V lookup: CDR1 MNHEY, CDR2 SMNVEV (reference sequence).

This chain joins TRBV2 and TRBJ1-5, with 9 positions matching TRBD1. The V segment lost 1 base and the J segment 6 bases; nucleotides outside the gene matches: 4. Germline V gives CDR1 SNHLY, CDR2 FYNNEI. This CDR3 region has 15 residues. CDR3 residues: CASSEGQGGGQPQHF. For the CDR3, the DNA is TGTGCCAGCAGTGAAGGACAGGGGGGGGGTCAGCCCCAGCATTTT.

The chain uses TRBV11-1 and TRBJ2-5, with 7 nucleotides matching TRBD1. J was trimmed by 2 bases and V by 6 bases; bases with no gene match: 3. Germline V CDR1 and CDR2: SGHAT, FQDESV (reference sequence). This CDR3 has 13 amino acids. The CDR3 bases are TGTGCCAGCAGAAAGGGACAGCAAGAGACCCAGTACTTC. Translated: CASRKGQQETQYF.

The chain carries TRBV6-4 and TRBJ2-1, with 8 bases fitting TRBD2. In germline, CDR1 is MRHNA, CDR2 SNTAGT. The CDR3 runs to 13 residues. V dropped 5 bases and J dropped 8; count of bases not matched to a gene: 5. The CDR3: CASSPRTSYEQFF. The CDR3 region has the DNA TGTGCCAGCAGTCCCCGGACTAGCTATGAGCAGTTCTTC.

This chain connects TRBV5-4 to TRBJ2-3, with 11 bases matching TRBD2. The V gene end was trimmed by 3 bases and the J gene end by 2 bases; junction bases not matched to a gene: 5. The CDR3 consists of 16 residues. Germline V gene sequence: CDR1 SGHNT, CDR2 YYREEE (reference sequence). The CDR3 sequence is CASSSPGLAVTDTQYF. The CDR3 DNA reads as TGTGCCAGCAGCTCGCCGGGACTAGCGGTCACAGATACGCAGTATTTT.

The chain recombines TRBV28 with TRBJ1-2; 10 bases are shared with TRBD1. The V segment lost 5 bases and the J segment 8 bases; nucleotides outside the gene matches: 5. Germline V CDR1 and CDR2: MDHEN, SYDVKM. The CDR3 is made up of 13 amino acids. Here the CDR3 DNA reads TGTGCCAGCAGTAAGGGACAGGGGTGGGGCTACACCTTC. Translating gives CASSKGQGWGYTF.

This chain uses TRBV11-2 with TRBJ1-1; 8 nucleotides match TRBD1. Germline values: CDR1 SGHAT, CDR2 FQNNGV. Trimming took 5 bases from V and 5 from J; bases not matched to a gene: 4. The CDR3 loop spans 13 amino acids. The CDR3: CASSRQGLTEAFF. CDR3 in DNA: TGTGCCAGCAGCAGACAGGGGCTGACTGAAGCTTTCTTT.

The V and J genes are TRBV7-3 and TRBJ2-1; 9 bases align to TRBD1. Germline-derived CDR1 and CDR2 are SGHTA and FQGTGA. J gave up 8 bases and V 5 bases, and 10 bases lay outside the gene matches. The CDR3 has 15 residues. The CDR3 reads CASSHGDRADHEQFF. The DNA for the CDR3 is TGTGCCAGCAGCCATGGGGACAGGGCGGACCATGAGCAGTTCTTC.

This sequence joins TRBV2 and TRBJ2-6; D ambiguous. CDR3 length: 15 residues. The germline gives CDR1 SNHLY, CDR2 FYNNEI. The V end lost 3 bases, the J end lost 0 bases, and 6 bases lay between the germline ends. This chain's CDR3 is CASSDEISGANVLTF. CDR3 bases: TGTGCCAGCAGTGACGAGATCTCTGGGGCCAACGTCCTGACTTTC.

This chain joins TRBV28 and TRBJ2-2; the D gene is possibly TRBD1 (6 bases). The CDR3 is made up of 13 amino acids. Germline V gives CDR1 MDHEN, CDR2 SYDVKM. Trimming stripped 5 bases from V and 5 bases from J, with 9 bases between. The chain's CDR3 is CASSRTATGELFF. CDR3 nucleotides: TGTGCCAGCAGTCGGACAGCAACCGGGGAGCTGTTTTTT.

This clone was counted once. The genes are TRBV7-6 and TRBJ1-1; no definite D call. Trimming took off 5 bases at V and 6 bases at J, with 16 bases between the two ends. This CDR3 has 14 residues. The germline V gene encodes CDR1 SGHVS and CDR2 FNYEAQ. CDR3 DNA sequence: TGTGCCAGCAGCCGAAGTATACGAGAAGCTGAAGCTTTCTTT. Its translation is CASSRSIREAEAFF.

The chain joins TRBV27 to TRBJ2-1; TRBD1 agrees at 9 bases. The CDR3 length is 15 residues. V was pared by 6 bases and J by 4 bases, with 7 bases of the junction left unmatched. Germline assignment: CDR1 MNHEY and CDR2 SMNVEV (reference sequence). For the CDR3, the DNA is TGTGCCAGCAGCCCTGACAGGGGGGCATACAATGAGCAGTTCTTC. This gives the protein CASSPDRGAYNEQFF.

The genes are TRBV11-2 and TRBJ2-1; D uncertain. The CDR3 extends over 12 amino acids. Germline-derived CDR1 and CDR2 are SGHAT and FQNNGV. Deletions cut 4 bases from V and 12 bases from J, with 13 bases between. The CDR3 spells CASSSTRLWQFF. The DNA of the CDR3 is TGTGCCAGCAGCTCGACACGCCTTTGGCAGTTCTTC.

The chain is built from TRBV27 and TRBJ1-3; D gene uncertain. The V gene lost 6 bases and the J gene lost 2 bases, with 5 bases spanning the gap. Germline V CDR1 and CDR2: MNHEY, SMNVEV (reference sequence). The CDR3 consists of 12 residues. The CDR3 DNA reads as TGTGCCAGCAGATCGGCTGGAAACACCATATATTTT. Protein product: CASRSAGNTIYF.

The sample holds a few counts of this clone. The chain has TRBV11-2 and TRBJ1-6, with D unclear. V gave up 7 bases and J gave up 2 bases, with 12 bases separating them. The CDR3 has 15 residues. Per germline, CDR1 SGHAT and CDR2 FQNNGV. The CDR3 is CASTLAGPYNSPLHF. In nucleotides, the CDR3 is TGTGCCAGCACTCTCGCGGGCCCCTATAATTCACCCCTCCACTTT.